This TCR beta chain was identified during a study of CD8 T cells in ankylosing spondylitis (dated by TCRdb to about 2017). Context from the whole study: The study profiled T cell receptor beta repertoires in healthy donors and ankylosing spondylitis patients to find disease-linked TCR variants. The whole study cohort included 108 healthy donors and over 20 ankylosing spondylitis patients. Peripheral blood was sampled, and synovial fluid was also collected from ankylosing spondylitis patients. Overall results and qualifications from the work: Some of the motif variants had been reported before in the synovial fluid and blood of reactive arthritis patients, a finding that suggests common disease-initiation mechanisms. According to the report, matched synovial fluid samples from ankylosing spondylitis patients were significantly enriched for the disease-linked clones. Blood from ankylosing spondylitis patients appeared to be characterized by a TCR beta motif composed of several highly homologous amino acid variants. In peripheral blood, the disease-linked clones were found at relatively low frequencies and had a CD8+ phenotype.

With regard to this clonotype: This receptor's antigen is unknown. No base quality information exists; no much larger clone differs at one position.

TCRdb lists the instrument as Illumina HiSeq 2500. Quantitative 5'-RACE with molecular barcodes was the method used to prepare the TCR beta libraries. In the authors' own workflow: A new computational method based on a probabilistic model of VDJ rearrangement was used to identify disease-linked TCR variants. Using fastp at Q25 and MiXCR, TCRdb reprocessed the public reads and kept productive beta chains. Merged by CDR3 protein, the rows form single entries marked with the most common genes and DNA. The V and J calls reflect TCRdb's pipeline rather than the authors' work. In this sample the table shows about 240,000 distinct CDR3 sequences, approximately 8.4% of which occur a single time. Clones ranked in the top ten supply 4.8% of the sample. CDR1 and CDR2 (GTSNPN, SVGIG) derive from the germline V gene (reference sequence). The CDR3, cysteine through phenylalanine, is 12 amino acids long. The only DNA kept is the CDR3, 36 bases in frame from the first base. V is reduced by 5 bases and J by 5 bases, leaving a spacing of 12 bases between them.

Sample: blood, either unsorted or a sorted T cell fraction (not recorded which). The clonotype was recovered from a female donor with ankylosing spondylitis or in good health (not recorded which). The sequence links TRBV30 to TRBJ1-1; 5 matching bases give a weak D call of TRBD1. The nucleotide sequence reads TGTGCCTGGGACGACAGCGGGACTGAAGCTTTCTTT. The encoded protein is CAWDDSGTEAFF.